This TCR beta chain was identified during a study of blood T cell repertoires in COVID-19. Overall study: Some COVID-19 samples were acute and others convalescent; all came from the United States, Italy and Spain.

Of note for this clone: Additional DNA sequences in this sample encode the identical CDR3.

Sequencing was performed with immunoSEQ multiplex PCR; in TCRdb, only in-frame clones are kept and a portion is missing. The sample holds about 69,000 clones, approximately 75% seen once. CDR3 size: 16 residues. Germline-derived CDR1 and CDR2 are MDHEN and SYDVKM. Germline trimming cut 2 bases from V and 8 bases from J; bases unmatched to any gene: 10. This receptor was obtained from a human donor in a cohort sampled during active COVID-19. The sample taken for sequencing was peripheral blood. The chain links TRBV28 to TRBJ1-2, with 11 bases fitting TRBD1. CDR3 amino acids: CASSLKYGQGARGYTF. In DNA form, the CDR3 reads TGTGCCAGCAGTTTAAAATACGGACAGGGGGCGAGAGGCTACACCTTC.